Sequencing of this TCR beta chain was carried out in a study of blood T cell repertoires in COVID-19. Looking at the study overall: Acute-phase and convalescent COVID-19 samples originated in the United States, Italy and Spain. Nucleic acid was either cDNA or gDNA, and it came from T cells, B-cell-depleted T cells, or PBMCs.

Germline V gene data show CDR1 as SGDLS and CDR2 as YYNGEE. Unmatched junction bases numbered 25, after V lost 3 bases and J lost 7 bases. The CDR3 extends over 22 amino acids. Authors' data handling: Quantification of nucleated cells was approximated via reference gene primer amplification. Sequencing used immunoSEQ multiplex PCR; TCRdb keeps in-frame clones, though not all of them. V, J and clone size derive from that table, while D and trimming were established from the DNA sequence. The data show approximately 200,000 clones, approximately 90% seen once. This TCR was recovered from a woman aged 30 to 39 with active or convalescent COVID-19. Specimen: peripheral blood. This chain connects TRBV9 to TRBJ2-2, with TRBD1 matching over 12 bases. The CDR3 here is CASSAKDLGTGGARRHGGELFF. The CDR3 nucleotides are TGTGCCAGCAGCGCTAAGGATTTGGGGACAGGGGGCGCTCGGAGGCACGGCGGGGAGCTGTTTTTT. Looking up the rest from reference TRBV9 and TRBJ2-2 gives the full variable domain: DSGVTQTPKHLITATGQRVTLRCSPRSGDLSVYWYQQSLDQGLQFLIQYYNGEERAKGNILERFSAQQFPDLHSELNLSSLELGDSALYFCASSAKDLGTGGARRHGGELFFGEGSRLTVL.